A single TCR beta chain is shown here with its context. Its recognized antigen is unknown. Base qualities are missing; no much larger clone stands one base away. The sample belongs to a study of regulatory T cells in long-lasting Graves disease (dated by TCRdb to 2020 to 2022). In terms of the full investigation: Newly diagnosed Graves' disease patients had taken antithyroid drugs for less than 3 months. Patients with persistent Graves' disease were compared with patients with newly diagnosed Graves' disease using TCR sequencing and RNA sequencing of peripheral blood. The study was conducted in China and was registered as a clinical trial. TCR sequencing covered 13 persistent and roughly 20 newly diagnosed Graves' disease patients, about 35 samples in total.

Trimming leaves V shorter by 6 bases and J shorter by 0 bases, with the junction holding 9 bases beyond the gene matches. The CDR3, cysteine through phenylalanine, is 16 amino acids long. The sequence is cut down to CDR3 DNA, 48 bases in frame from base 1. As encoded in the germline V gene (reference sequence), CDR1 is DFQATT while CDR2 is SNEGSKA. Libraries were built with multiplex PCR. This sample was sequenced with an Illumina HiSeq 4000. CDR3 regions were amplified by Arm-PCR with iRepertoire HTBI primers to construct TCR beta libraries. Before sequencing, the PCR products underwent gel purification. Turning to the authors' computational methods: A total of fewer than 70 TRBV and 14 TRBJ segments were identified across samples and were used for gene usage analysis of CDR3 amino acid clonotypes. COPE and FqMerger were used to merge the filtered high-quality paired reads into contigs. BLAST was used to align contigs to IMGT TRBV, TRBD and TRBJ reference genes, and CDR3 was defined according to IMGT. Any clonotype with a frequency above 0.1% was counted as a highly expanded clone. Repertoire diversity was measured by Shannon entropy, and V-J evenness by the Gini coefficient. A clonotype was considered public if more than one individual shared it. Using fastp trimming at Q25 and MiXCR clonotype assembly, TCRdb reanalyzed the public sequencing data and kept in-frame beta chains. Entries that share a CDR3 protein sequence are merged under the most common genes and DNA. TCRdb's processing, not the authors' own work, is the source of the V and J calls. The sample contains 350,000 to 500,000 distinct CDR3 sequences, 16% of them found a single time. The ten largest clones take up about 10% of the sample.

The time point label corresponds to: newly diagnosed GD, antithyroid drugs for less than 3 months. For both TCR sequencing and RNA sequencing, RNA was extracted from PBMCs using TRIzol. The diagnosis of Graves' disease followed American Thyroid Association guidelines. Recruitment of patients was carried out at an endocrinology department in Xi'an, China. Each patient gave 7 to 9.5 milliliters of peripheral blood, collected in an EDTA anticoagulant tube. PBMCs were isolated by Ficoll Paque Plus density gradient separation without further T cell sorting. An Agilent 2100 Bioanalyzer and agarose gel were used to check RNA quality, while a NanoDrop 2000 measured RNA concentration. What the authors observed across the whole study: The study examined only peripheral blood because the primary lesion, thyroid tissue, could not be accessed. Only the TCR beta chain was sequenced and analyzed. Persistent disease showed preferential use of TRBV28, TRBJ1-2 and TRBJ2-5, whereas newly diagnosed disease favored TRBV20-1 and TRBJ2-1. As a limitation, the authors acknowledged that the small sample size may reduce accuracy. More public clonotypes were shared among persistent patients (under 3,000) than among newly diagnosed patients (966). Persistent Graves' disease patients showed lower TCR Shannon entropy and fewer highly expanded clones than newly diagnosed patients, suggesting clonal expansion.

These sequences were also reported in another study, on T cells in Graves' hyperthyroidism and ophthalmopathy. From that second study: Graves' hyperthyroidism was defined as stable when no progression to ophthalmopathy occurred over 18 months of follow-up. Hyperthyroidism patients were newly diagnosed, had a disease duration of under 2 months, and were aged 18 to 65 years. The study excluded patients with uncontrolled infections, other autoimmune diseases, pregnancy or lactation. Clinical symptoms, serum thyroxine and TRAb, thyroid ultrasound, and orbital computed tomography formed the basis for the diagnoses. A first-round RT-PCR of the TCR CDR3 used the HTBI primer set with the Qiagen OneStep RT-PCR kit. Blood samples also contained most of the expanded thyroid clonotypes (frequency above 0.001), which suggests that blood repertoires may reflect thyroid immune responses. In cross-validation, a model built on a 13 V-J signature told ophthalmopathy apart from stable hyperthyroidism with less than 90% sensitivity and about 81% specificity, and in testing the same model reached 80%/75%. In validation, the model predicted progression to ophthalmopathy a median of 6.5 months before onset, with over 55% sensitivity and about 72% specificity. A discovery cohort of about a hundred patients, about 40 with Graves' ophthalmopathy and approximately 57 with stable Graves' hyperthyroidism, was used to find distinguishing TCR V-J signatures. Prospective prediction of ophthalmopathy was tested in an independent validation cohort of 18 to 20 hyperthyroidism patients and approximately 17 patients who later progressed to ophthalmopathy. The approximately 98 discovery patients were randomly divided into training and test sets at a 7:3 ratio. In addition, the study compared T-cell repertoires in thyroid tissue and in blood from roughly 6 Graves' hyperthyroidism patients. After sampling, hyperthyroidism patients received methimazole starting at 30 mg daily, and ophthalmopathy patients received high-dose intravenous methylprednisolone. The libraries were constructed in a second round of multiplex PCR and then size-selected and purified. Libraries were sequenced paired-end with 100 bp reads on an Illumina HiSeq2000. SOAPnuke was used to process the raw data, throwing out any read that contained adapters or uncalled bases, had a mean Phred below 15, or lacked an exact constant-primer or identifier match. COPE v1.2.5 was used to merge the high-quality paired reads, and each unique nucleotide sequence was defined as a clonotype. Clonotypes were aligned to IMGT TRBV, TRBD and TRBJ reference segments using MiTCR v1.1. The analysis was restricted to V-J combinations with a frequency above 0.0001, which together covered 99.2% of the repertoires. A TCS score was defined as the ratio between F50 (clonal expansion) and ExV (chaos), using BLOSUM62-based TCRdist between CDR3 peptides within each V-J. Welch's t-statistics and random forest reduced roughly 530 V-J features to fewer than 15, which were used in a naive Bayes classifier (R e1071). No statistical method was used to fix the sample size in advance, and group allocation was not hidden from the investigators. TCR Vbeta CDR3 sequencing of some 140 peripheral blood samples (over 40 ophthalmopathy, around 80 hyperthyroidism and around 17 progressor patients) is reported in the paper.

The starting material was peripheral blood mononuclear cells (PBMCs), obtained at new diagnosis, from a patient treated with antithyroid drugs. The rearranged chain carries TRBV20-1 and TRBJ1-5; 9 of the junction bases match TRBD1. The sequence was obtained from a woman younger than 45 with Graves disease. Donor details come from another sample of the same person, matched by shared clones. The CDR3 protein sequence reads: CSATTGQGISNQPQHF. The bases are TGCAGTGCCACGACCGGACAGGGGATTAGCAATCAGCCCCAGCATTTT.